This T cell receptor (beta chain) originates from a study of early T cells in non-severe SARS-CoV-2 infection. The overall study: Sequenced material consisted of bulk RNA (from unsorted whole blood), and chains were unpaired.

At least ten counts were recorded for this clonotype. J was trimmed by 0 bases and V by 6 bases; bases with no gene match: 4. Germline CDR1 is KGHSH and CDR2 is LQKENI. The CDR3 is 15 residues long. TCRdb called the 5' RACE reads again in MiXCR, with one record for every CDR3 protein. Here the sample spans about 37,000 distinct CDR3 sequences, 5% to 5.5% being singletons. The sequenced sample was whole blood, obtained at baseline. This chain uses TRBV18 with TRBJ2-7; 11 bases line up with TRBD2. This receptor was obtained from an adult who was a healthcare worker with PCR-confirmed SARS-CoV-2 infection or an uninfected control (not recorded which). CDR3 sequence (DNA): TGTGCCAGCTCCCCAACTAGCGGGAGCTCCTACGAGCAGTACTTC. It specifies CASSPTSGSSYEQYF.